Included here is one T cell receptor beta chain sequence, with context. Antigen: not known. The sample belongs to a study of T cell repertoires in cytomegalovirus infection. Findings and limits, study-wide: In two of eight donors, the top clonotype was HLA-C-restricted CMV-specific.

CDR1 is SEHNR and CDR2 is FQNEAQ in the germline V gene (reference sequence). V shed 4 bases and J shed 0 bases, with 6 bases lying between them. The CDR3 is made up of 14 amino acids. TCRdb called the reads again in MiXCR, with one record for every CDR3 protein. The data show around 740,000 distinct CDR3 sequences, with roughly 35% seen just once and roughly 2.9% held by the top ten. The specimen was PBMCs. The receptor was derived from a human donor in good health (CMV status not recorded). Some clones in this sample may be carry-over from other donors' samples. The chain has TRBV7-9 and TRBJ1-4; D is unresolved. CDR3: CASSSYATNEKLFF. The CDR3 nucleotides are TGTGCCAGCAGCTCGTATGCAACTAATGAAAAACTGTTTTTT.